Each of the 15 T cell receptor beta chains below was sequenced from the same sample in a study of T cells in Graves' hyperthyroidism and ophthalmopathy. Regions amplified from RNA transcripts were the TCR beta CDR3 regions. A first-round RT-PCR of the TCR CDR3 used the HTBI primer set. TCRdb re-called the multiplex PCR reads with MiXCR, one entry per CDR3 protein. The sample consists of some 550,000 distinct CDR3 sequences, roughly 20% of them appearing once. The sequenced sample was blood. Receptor source: a young man with Graves' hyperthyroidism.

This clonotype has ten or more counts. The genes are TRBV12-3 or TRBV12-4 and TRBJ1-1; the D is unclear. This CDR3 region has 14 residues. Trimming shortened V by 3 bases and J by 5 bases, and 13 bases separated the two germline ends. In DNA form, the CDR3 reads TGTGCCAGCAGTTTCGTAGGGATAGAGACTGAAGCTTTCTTT. It is translated as CASSFVGIETEAFF.

There are many counts of this clonotype. The rearrangement uses TRBV13 and TRBJ2-5; D may correspond to TRBD1 or TRBD2 (9 bases each). The V end was cut by 3 bases, the J end by 5 bases, with 19 bases between. Germline assignment: CDR1 PRHDT and CDR2 FYEKMQ (reference sequence). The CDR3 is made up of 16 amino acids. The CDR3 reads CASSFALAGTGETQYF. The DNA for the CDR3 is TGTGCCAGCAGCTTCGCGCTAGCGGGGACAGGGGAGACCCAGTACTTC.

V usage is TRBV20-1 and J usage is TRBJ1-5, with no clear D. This CDR3 is 17 amino acids long. The germline CDR1 and CDR2 sequences are DFQATT and SNEGSKA (reference sequence). Between the trimmed V and J ends, which lost 0 bases and 1 base, there was a span of 16 bases. Here the CDR3 DNA reads TGCAGTGCTAGAGATCGTTTTACCAAAGTGAGCAATCAGCCCCAGCATTTT. Protein: CSARDRFTKVSNQPQHF.

The chain links TRBV5-1 to TRBJ1-5, with 7 bases that match TRBD1. Per the germline V gene, CDR1 is SGHRS and CDR2 is YFSETQ. V gave up 2 bases and J gave up 4 bases; unmatched junction bases: 9. The CDR3 covers 16 residues. CDR3 region: CASSFGTEVGNQPQHF. The CDR3 nucleotides read TGCGCCAGCAGCTTTGGGACAGAGGTTGGGAATCAGCCCCAGCATTTT.

This clonotype occurred many times. The CDR3: CASSQGFTEAFF. The CDR3, as DNA: TGTGCCAGCAGCCAAGGGTTCACTGAAGCTTTCTTT. The V call is TRBV11-1, the J call TRBJ1-1; D call uncertain. V was clipped by 5 bases and J by 4 bases, with 8 bases between them. Germline-derived CDR1 and CDR2 are SGHAT and FQDESV (reference sequence). This CDR3 has 12 residues.

This chain joins TRBV15 and TRBJ2-7; no definite D call. The CDR3 has 14 residues. Trimming cost V 1 base and J 3 bases, with 10 bases left between them. The germline gives CDR1 LNHNV, CDR2 YYDKDF (reference sequence). The CDR3 bases are TGTGCCACCAGCAGAGGGGTCCTCGGCTACGAGCAGTACTTC. As protein: CATSRGVLGYEQYF.

This clonotype appeared many times. The chain has TRBV27 and TRBJ1-1; D uncertain. The V gene's germline CDR1 is MNHEY and CDR2 SMNVEV (reference sequence). This CDR3 is built from 13 residues. V dropped 4 bases and J dropped 7 bases, with 13 bases sitting between them. DNA of the CDR3: TGTGCCAGCAGTTCACGATGGGGAGATGAAGCTTTCTTT. The encoded protein is CASSSRWGDEAFF.

The genes are TRBV5-1 and TRBJ1-1; 11 positions match TRBD1. Germline V CDR1 and CDR2: SGHRS, YFSETQ. The V gene end was trimmed by 4 bases and the J gene end by 5 bases; junction bases not matched to a gene: 7. CDR3 length: 15 residues. The CDR3 here is CASSQQDRGLTEAFF. CDR3 nucleotides: TGCGCCAGCAGCCAACAGGACAGGGGGCTAACTGAAGCTTTCTTT.

This clonotype showed up many times. V gene TRBV30 combines with J gene TRBJ1-5; D possibly corresponds to TRBD1 (5 bases). Per the germline V gene, CDR1 is GTSNPN and CDR2 is SVGIG (reference sequence). The CDR3 length is 13 residues. For the CDR3, the DNA is TGTGCTGTATCCCAGGGCGGCAATCAGCCCCAGCATTTT. Its protein product is CAVSQGGNQPQHF.

The chain couples TRBV3-1 to TRBJ1-2, with D uncertain. Germline values: CDR1 LGHDT, CDR2 YNNKEL (reference sequence). V was trimmed by 1 base and J by 1 base, leaving 13 bases between them. The CDR3 spans 16 residues. Here the CDR3 DNA reads TGTGCCAGCAGCCAAGGGGTGGTGGACGGTAACTATGGCTACACCTTC. This gives the protein CASSQGVVDGNYGYTF.

The V call is TRBV6-5, the J call TRBJ1-6; D unclear. The CDR3 covers 15 residues. V lost 2 bases and J lost 6, with 11 bases in between. The germline gives CDR1 MNHEY, CDR2 SVGAGI. This chain's CDR3 is CASSYRLDFNSPLHF. The DNA for the CDR3 is TGTGCCAGCAGTTACCGTCTAGACTTTAATTCACCCCTCCACTTT.

This rearrangement joins TRBV19 to TRBJ1-2; tentative D call: TRBD1 (5 bases). The V gene's germline CDR1 is LNHDA and CDR2 SQIVND (reference sequence). Trimming shortened V by 7 bases and J by 8 bases, and 14 bases separated the two germline ends. CDR3 length: 12 amino acids. The DNA for the CDR3 is TGTGCCAGTACCAACCGCAGGGAAGGCTACACCTTC. This sequence encodes CASTNRREGYTF.

A note on this clonotype: This may arise from a read error, as a much more abundant clone is one base away. The chain is built from TRBV5-6 and TRBJ1-3, with D perhaps TRBD1 (5 bases). The germline V gene has CDR1 SGHDT and CDR2 YYEEEE. This CDR3 has 14 amino acids. V was cut by 7 bases and J by 2 bases, with 13 bases left in between. In DNA form, the CDR3 reads TGTGCCAGCGCCAGTGCGGGGCCTGGAAACACCATATATTTT. Amino acid sequence: CASASAGPGNTIYF.

This clonotype appeared many times. The chain employs TRBV6-5 and TRBJ1-2; D uncertain. The CDR3 has 17 amino acids. The germline gives CDR1 MNHEY, CDR2 SVGAGI. V was pared by 2 bases and J by 0 bases, with 16 bases between. As DNA, the CDR3 is TGTGCCAGCAGTTACCGGCCGCAGTGGGCCTCTAACTATGGCTACACCTTC. It codes for CASSYRPQWASNYGYTF.

V and J are TRBV29-1 and TRBJ2-7; a weak D match, TRBD2 (6 bases). Germline values: CDR1 SQVTM, CDR2 ANQGSEA. Trimming cost V 6 bases and J 3 bases, with 18 bases left between them. The CDR3 covers 14 residues. For the CDR3, the DNA is TGCAGCGTCCGAACGACTAGTAGTAACTACGAGCAGTACTTC. This sequence encodes CSVRTTSSNYEQYF.